This T cell receptor (beta chain) was captured by sequencing in a study of blood T cell repertoires in COVID-19. As for the study in general: Samples representing acute and convalescent COVID-19 were sourced from the United States, Italy and Spain. The analysed material was cDNA or gDNA that came from T cells, B-cell-depleted T cells, or PBMCs.

In the original analysis: By means of reference gene primer amplification, nucleated cell counts were estimated. Libraries were prepared by immunoSEQ multiplex PCR; TCRdb keeps only in-frame clonotypes and omits some of them. V and J calls and clone size are copied from that table; D and trimming were computed from the DNA. The table includes more than 85,000 clones, 84% detected once. The CDR3 consists of 16 residues. Looked up from germline, CDR1 is SGHNT and CDR2 is YYREEE (reference sequence). V was pared by 2 bases and J by 5 bases, with 5 bases of the junction left unmatched. Only a few counts were recorded for this clone.

The sequence derives from a man in his forties with active or convalescent COVID-19. Sequenced material: peripheral blood. This sequence joins TRBV5-4 and TRBJ1-6, with 9 positions matching TRBD1. The CDR3 is CASSLQGARDNSPLHF. In nucleotides, the CDR3 is TGTGCCAGCAGCTTACAGGGGGCGCGGGATAATTCACCCCTCCACTTT.